This TCR beta chain was captured by sequencing in a study of blood T cell repertoires in COVID-19. In assigning cohorts, the study relied on participant-reported clinical history. The germline V and J ends were trimmed by 5 bases and 3 bases, with 14 bases remaining between them. The CDR3 loop spans 14 amino acids. The germline V gene has CDR1 SGHTA and CDR2 FQGNSA. Profiled with immunoSEQ multiplex PCR; TCRdb holds only in-frame clones, not every one. The sample shows about 480,000 clones, roughly 90% of them seen only once. The sequenced material came from PBMCs or T cells enriched from blood (not recorded which). The chain is built from TRBV7-2 and TRBJ2-7; D possibly corresponds to TRBD1 (5 bases). The receptor's source is a woman aged 40 to 50 who had recovered from COVID-19. The CDR3 nucleotides are TGTGCCAGCAGCCCATTTACAGGAAGCTACGAGCAGTACTTC. This sequence encodes CASSPFTGSYEQYF.